These T cell receptor beta chains were read from a single sample in a study of blood T cell repertoires in COVID-19. Data came from immunoSEQ multiplex PCR; TCRdb stores just in-frame clones and leaves some out. The repertoire consists of 360,000 or so clones, with nearly 90% occurring once and the leading ten covering 1.7%. Sequencing was carried out using PBMCs or T cells enriched from blood (not recorded which). Receptors originate from a woman aged 25-40 years who had recovered from COVID-19. Each CDR3 is given without its conserved first and last residue. The order of the fields is clone size, V gene, J gene, CDR3 protein. Clone sizes are given selectively: once, few, many, or a class where the clone is expanded.

>-|TRBV19|TRBJ2-1
ASSITGTGSHNEQF
>-|TRBV30|TRBJ2-7
AWSGTGIEQY
>-|TRBV2|TRBJ2-3
ASTPGVSGGFDTQY
>-|TRBV24-1|TRBJ2-7
ATEGGGYEQY
>-|TRBV5-4|TRBJ1-6
ASSKGTGDKGSPLH
>-|TRBV6-9|TRBJ1-4
ASSFLSTSNEKLF
>-|TRBV5-1|TRBJ2-3
ASSLGLAGDTDTQY
>-|TRBV5-4|TRBJ2-7
ASSRTSAYEQY
>-|TRBV7-8|TRBJ2-1
ASADRDRENEQF
>-|TRBV4-1|TRBJ2-3
ASSQDGGVADTQY
>-|TRBV10-2|TRBJ1-6
ATHMTGFVGRSYNSPLH
>-|TRBV5-4|TRBJ1-4
ASSLSDRVGEKLF
>-|TRBV2|TRBJ2-1
ASNLQASPNNEQF
>-|TRBV7-9|TRBJ2-7
ASSISQGFNEQY
>-|TRBV19|TRBJ1-3
ASPGARGNTIY
>-|TRBV2|TRBJ1-4
ASSERDRRFNEKLF
>-|TRBV12-5|TRBJ1-1
ASGLIPGGTEAF
>-|TRBV5-1|TRBJ1-4
ASSLTPPGPGGEKLF
>-|TRBV20-1|TRBJ2-7
SASGVRGTYEQY
>-|TRBV30|TRBJ1-2
AWRDSQFAGYT
>-|TRBV7-8|TRBJ2-7
ASSPLRTGFYEQY
>-|TRBV5-1|TRBJ2-7
ASSLEGGFPYEQY
>-|TRBV19|TRBJ2-3
ASTAGSTDTQY
>few|TRBV4-1|TRBJ2-7
ASSQDLWPDEQY
>once|TRBV7-8|TRBJ2-3
ASSLARAAASTDTQY
>-|TRBV3-1/TRBV3-2|TRBJ2-3
ASSQGVFSTDTQY
>-|TRBV6-2/TRBV6-3|TRBJ2-7
ASSWRQPRGRWSSYEQY
>once|TRBV2|TRBJ1-6
ASQETGGDSPLH
>-|TRBV7-3|TRBJ2-3
ASSSPTTGTRNTQY
>-|TRBV7-9|TRBJ2-7
ASSPSGSFDEQY
>-|TRBV12-3/TRBV12-4|TRBJ1-1
ASRNRVGTEAF
>-|TRBV28|TRBJ1-3
ASSFSTVTGNTIY
>-|TRBV3-1/TRBV3-2|TRBJ1-4
ASSQGQIATNEKLF